The 5 T cell receptor beta chains reported below all come from one sample, sequenced in a study of blood T cell repertoires in COVID-19. This table comes from immunoSEQ multiplex PCR, and its TCRdb copy is limited to in-frame clones, with some not included. The sample yields around 40,000 clones, roughly 81% seen once. Sequenced input: peripheral blood. The receptors were gathered from a human donor in a cohort sampled during active COVID-19.

The V and J genes are TRBV20-1 and TRBJ2-3; TRBD1 agrees at 8 bases. V lost 3 bases, J lost 3 bases, and 8 bases stayed unmatched. CDR1 DFQATT and CDR2 SNEGSKA come from the germline V gene (reference sequence). The CDR3 length is 15 residues. The CDR3 DNA reads as TGCAGTGCTAGTTCGGTCAGGGGGCGAACAGATACGCAGTATTTT. Its translation: CSASSVRGRTDTQYF.

This clone was seen once. This chain links TRBV5-6 with TRBJ1-6, with D unclear. The length of the CDR3 is 14 residues. V was shortened by 0 bases and J by 8 bases, with 9 bases between the two germline ends. The germline CDR1 and CDR2 sequences are SGHDT and YYEEEE. CDR3 sequence (DNA): TGTGCCAGCAGCTTGGAAGGAGGAGATTCACCCCTCCACTTT. Residues: CASSLEGGDSPLHF. Full variable domain (remainder filled in from reference TRBV5-6 and TRBJ1-6): DAGVTQSPTHLIKTRGQQVTLRCSPKSGHDTVSWYQQALGQGPQFIFQYYEEEERQRGNFPDRFSGHQFPNYSSELNVNALLLGDSALYLCASSLEGGDSPLHFGNGTRLTVT.

This clone showed up just once. The rearrangement uses TRBV29-1 and TRBJ2-1; 7 bases line up with TRBD1. J gave up 13 bases and V 6 bases, and 6 bases lay outside the gene matches. Germline V gives CDR1 SQVTM, CDR2 ANQGSEA. The CDR3 is 10 residues long. The DNA for the CDR3 is TGCAGCGTGAGGACAGGCCAACAGTTCTTC. Its translation is CSVRTGQQFF.

The chain is built from TRBV6-6 and TRBJ1-2, with 7 bases that match TRBD1. With 0 bases clipped from V and 8 bases from J, the junction kept 9 bases outside the gene matches. The V gene's germline CDR1 is MNHNY and CDR2 SVGAGI (reference sequence). The CDR3 is 15 amino acids. This CDR3 is CASSYSRGGAGGYTF. CDR3 sequence (DNA): TGTGCCAGCAGTTACTCTCGAGGGGGCGCAGGAGGCTACACCTTC.

The gene calls are TRBV12-3 or TRBV12-4 and TRBJ1-5; 10 nucleotides agree with TRBD1. The CDR3 consists of 13 residues. Trimming removed 6 bases from V and 5 bases from J; junction bases left unmatched: 1. Here the CDR3 DNA reads TGTGCCAGCAGGGGGACAGGGGATCAGCCCCAGCATTTT. Translated: CASRGTGDQPQHF.